This T cell receptor beta chain comes out of a study of early T cells in non-severe SARS-CoV-2 infection. This clonotype was observed many times. No antigen is known for it. At one end, the junction sequence differs from germline, possibly due to a read error. There are 15 residues in the CDR3. Looked up from germline, CDR1 is KGHDR and CDR2 is SFDVKD. General observations from the study: VDJdb-based annotation leaned toward anti-spike CD8 responses and missed private and CD4 specificities.

Unique molecular identifiers were affixed to single, distinct cDNA molecules. Using its own MiXCR run on the 5' RACE reads, TCRdb lists one record per CDR3 protein. The sample holds more than 20,000 distinct CDR3 sequences, 3.5% to 4.5% seen once. Sequenced material: whole blood. The source is an adult who was a healthcare worker with PCR-confirmed SARS-CoV-2 infection or an uninfected control (not recorded which). This chain uses TRBV24-1 with TRBJ1-4, with no clear D. The CDR3 here is CATSDSRAEYEKLFF. The CDR3 DNA reads TGTGCCACCAGCGATTCAAGGGCAGAGTATGAAAAACTGTTTTTT.